This is a list of T cell receptor beta chains from one sample in a study of blood T cells in healthy people across ages. One entry per CDR3 protein results from TCRdb running MiXCR on the 5' RACE reads. The sample lists approximately 800,000 distinct CDR3 sequences, about half occurring once. The specimen was blood. These receptors all stem from a man older than 75 in good health. The CDR3 runs from the conserved cysteine through the conserved F or W. The order of the fields is clone size, D gene, V gene, J gene, CDR3 protein, CDR3 DNA. A D gene is named only where the DNA matches it firmly. Size is omitted from some rows. Given values are once, few, many or a class for expanded clones.

NA	TRBD2	TRBV20-1	TRBJ2-3	CSAISSGRVRDTQYF	TGCAGTGCTATCTCTAGCGGGAGGGTCAGAGATACGCAGTATTTT
NA	NA	TRBV4-2	TRBJ2-1	CASSHPLLGLTYNEQFF	TGTGCCAGCAGCCACCCGCTCTTGGGGCTAACCTACAATGAGCAGTTCTTC
many	TRBD1	TRBV29-1	TRBJ2-5	CSVEDRGQQETQYF	TGCAGCGTTGAAGATCGGGGACAGCAAGAGACCCAGTACTTC
NA	NA	TRBV12-3/TRBV12-4	TRBJ2-2	CASSFIQGNTGELFF	TGTGCCAGCAGTTTTATCCAGGGTAACACCGGGGAGCTGTTTTTT
many	NA	TRBV9	TRBJ2-3	CASSALTATDTQYF	TGTGCCAGCAGCGCCCTTACAGCAACAGATACGCAGTATTTT
NA	NA	TRBV11-1	TRBJ2-5	CASSYSGTQETQYF	TGTGCCAGCAGTTATTCCGGGACCCAAGAGACCCAGTACTTC
NA	NA	TRBV9	TRBJ2-6	CASSVWGSGANVLTF	TGTGCCAGCAGCGTATGGGGCTCTGGGGCCAACGTCCTGACTTTC
NA	TRBD2	TRBV24-1	TRBJ2-2	CATSAPGRGGNTGELFF	TGTGCCACCAGTGCTCCCGGGCGCGGGGGGAACACCGGGGAGCTGTTTTTT
few	NA	TRBV7-2	TRBJ2-7	CASSLARRKSYEQYF	TGTGCCAGCAGCTTAGCCAGAAGAAAATCCTACGAGCAGTACTTC
NA	TRBD2	TRBV12-3/TRBV12-4	TRBJ2-7	CASSLGSLAGAEQYF	TGTGCCAGCAGTTTAGGTAGTCTAGCGGGAGCCGAGCAGTACTTC
many	TRBD2	TRBV29-1	TRBJ2-5	CSVERTSGRPQETQYF	TGCAGCGTTGAGCGGACTAGCGGGAGGCCCCAAGAGACCCAGTACTTC
NA	TRBD1	TRBV29-1	TRBJ2-7	CSVGDRVVYNEQYF	TGCAGCGTTGGGGACAGGGTTGTCTACAATGAGCAGTACTTC
NA	NA	TRBV7-2	TRBJ2-2	CASSRGHGPFGELFF	TGTGCCAGCAGCCGCGGACATGGGCCCTTTGGGGAGCTGTTTTTT
few	NA	TRBV18	TRBJ1-1	CASSPGKGGLNTEAFF	TGTGCCAGCTCACCGGGAAAAGGGGGTCTGAACACTGAAGCTTTCTTT
few	TRBD2	TRBV11-2	TRBJ2-1	CASSLEAGLLPPYNEQFF	TGTGCCAGCAGCTTAGAAGCGGGACTGCTCCCCCCCTACAATGAGCAGTTCTTC
few	NA	TRBV7-2	TRBJ2-1	CASSLAGLNFREQFF	TGTGCCAGCAGCTTAGCGGGACTCAACTTCAGGGAGCAGTTCTTC
many	NA	TRBV7-2	TRBJ2-6	CASSLLGANVLTF	TGTGCCAGCAGCTTATTAGGGGCCAACGTCCTGACTTTC
NA	TRBD2	TRBV12-5	TRBJ2-1	CASGLGSSGRMGEQFF	TGTGCTAGTGGTTTGGGCTCTAGCGGGAGGATGGGTGAGCAGTTCTTC
NA	NA	TRBV20-1	TRBJ2-7	CSANLAEFPSYEQYF	TGCAGTGCTAACTTAGCGGAATTCCCATCCTACGAGCAGTACTTC
once	TRBD2	TRBV5-6	TRBJ2-5	CASRKEKRGLALYQETQYF	TGTGCCAGCAGGAAAGAAAAACGGGGACTAGCGTTATACCAAGAGACCCAGTACTTC
many	TRBD2	TRBV7-2	TRBJ2-7	CASSFLSGGRGDEQYF	TGTGCCAGCAGCTTTCTGTCGGGCGGGAGGGGGGACGAGCAGTACTTC
NA	NA	TRBV12-3/TRBV12-4	TRBJ1-5	CASTIEVNQPQHF	TGTGCCAGCACCATAGAGGTTAATCAGCCCCAGCATTTT
NA	TRBD2	TRBV12-3/TRBV12-4	TRBJ2-1	CASRRLAGEHTEQFF	TGTGCCAGCAGACGACTAGCGGGAGAGCACACTGAGCAGTTCTTC
NA	NA	TRBV20-1	TRBJ2-7	CSARNMGQRGRGEQYF	TGCAGTGCTAGGAACATGGGACAGCGGGGAAGAGGAGAGCAGTACTTC
NA	TRBD2	TRBV7-2	TRBJ2-7	CASSSSRGVKLADSYEQYF	TGTGCCAGCAGCTCCTCCCGGGGAGTGAAGCTAGCGGACTCCTACGAGCAGTACTTC
many	NA	TRBV29-1	TRBJ1-2	CSVVTDNYGYTF	TGCAGCGTTGTGACGGATAACTATGGCTACACCTTC
NA	NA	TRBV20-1	TRBJ1-2	CSVHSGSYDGYTF	TGCAGTGTCCACTCGGGGTCTTATGATGGCTACACCTTC
NA	TRBD1	TRBV7-2	TRBJ1-1	CASSLEGQGITEAFF	TGTGCCAGCAGCTTAGAGGGACAGGGGATAACTGAAGCTTTCTTT
NA	TRBD2	TRBV7-3	TRBJ2-1	CASSSPTSGRGEQFF	TGTGCCAGCAGCTCCCCGACTAGCGGGAGAGGTGAGCAGTTCTTC
NA	NA	TRBV29-1	TRBJ1-2	CSVHMGGYGYTF	TGCAGCGTCCACATGGGGGGGTACGGCTACACCTTC
many	NA	TRBV28	TRBJ1-2	CASLPTTRDGYTF	TGTGCCAGCCTCCCGACGACGAGGGATGGCTACACCTTC
NA	NA	TRBV6-5	TRBJ2-4	CASSYSRVGNIQYF	TGTGCCAGCAGTTACAGTCGAGTGGGAAACATTCAGTACTTC
NA	NA	TRBV7-2	TRBJ1-2	CASSSQGGGYGYTF	TGTGCCAGCAGCTCACAGGGTGGAGGCTATGGCTACACCTTC
NA	TRBD1	TRBV20-1	TRBJ2-7	CSAREGQGAGYEQYF	TGCAGTGCTAGAGAGGGACAGGGGGCTGGCTACGAGCAGTACTTC
NA	TRBD2	TRBV4-2	TRBJ2-3	CASSQDSPSGADTQYF	TGTGCCAGCAGCCAAGATAGTCCTAGCGGGGCAGATACGCAGTATTTT
NA	NA	TRBV20-1	TRBJ2-3	CSARDGGTSTDTQYF	TGCAGTGCTAGAGATGGGGGGACTAGCACAGATACGCAGTATTTT
few	NA	TRBV7-2	TRBJ2-3	CASRGGEVLSTDTQYF	TGTGCCAGCAGAGGTGGGGAAGTCTTGAGCACAGATACGCAGTATTTT
NA	NA	TRBV3-1	TRBJ2-5	CASSQRSAQETQYF	TGTGCCAGCAGCCAACGGTCAGCCCAAGAGACCCAGTACTTC
NA	NA	TRBV13	TRBJ2-7	CASSLGYGYEQYF	TGTGCCAGCAGCTTAGGGTACGGCTACGAGCAGTACTTC
NA	TRBD1	TRBV5-5	TRBJ1-2	CASSPAPTGNNYGYTF	TGTGCCAGCAGCCCCGCCCCGACAGGGAATAACTATGGCTACACCTTC
many	NA	TRBV5-6	TRBJ2-1	CASSLEGLSGVAYNEQFF	TGTGCCAGCAGCTTGGAAGGTTTGTCGGGAGTGGCCTACAATGAGCAGTTCTTC
NA	TRBD1	TRBV28	TRBJ2-1	CASGNHRGLHNEQFF	TGTGCCAGCGGTAATCACAGGGGGCTCCACAATGAGCAGTTCTTC
NA	NA	TRBV27	TRBJ1-2	CASSLSAPGTYYGYTF	TGTGCCAGCAGTTTATCCGCTCCCGGGACCTACTATGGCTACACCTTC
NA	TRBD2	TRBV28	TRBJ2-7	CASSLVLAGGEQYF	TGTGCCAGCAGTTTAGTACTAGCGGGAGGCGAGCAGTACTTC
NA	NA	TRBV21-1	TRBJ2-5	CASSATFNQETQYF	TGTGCCAGCAGCGCGACATTCAACCAAGAGACCCAGTACTTC
NA	NA	TRBV4-2	TRBJ2-1	CASSQGQGPREQFF	TGTGCCAGCAGCCAAGGTCAAGGCCCTCGTGAGCAGTTCTTC
NA	NA	TRBV28	TRBJ2-1	CASTSGGPYNEQFF	TGTGCCAGCACCAGCGGCGGCCCCTACAATGAGCAGTTCTTC
NA	NA	TRBV7-6	TRBJ2-5	CASSSLSGGETQYF	TGTGCCAGCAGCTCCCTCAGTGGCGGGGAGACCCAGTACTTC
NA	TRBD2	TRBV27	TRBJ2-3	CASTPLGSGGQSTDTQYF	TGTGCCAGCACTCCCCTTGGTAGCGGGGGGCAAAGCACAGATACGCAGTATTTT
NA	NA	TRBV30	TRBJ1-1	CAWNAGASTEAFF	TGTGCCTGGAACGCGGGGGCGAGCACTGAAGCTTTCTTT
NA	NA	TRBV28	TRBJ2-4	CASSPMRGRNIQYF	TGTGCCAGCAGCCCCATGAGGGGAAGAAACATTCAGTACTTC
few	NA	TRBV12-3/TRBV12-4	TRBJ2-3	CASSQLTTDTQYF	TGTGCCAGCAGCCAACTAACCACAGATACGCAGTATTTT
NA	TRBD2	TRBV4-2	TRBJ2-5	CASSQAGLAEVGQETQYF	TGTGCCAGCAGCCAAGCGGGACTAGCGGAAGTGGGGCAAGAGACCCAGTACTTC
NA	NA	TRBV10-3	TRBJ2-5	CASEGGGETQYF	TGTGCATCAGAGGGGGGAGGCGAGACCCAGTACTTC
NA	TRBD1	TRBV28	TRBJ1-6	CASSFPPGGDSPLHF	TGTGCCAGCAGTTTCCCCCCAGGGGGCGATTCACCCCTCCACTTT
NA	TRBD1	TRBV5-1	TRBJ1-4	CASSVDRGEKLFF	TGCGCCAGCAGCGTTGACAGGGGAGAAAAACTGTTTTTT
NA	NA	TRBV7-2	TRBJ1-1	CASSLVSPVRGGEAFF	TGTGCCAGCAGCTTAGTGTCCCCGGTTAGGGGCGGTGAAGCTTTCTTT